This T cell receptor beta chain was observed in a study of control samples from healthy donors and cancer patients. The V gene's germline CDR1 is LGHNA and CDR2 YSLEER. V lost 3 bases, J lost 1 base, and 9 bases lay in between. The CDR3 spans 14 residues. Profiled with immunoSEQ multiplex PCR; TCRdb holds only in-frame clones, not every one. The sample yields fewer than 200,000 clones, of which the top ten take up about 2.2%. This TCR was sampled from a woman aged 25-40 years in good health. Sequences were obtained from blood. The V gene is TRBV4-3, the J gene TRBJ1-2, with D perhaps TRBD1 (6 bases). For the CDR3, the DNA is TGCGCCAGCAGCCAGCGACAGGTTAACTATGGCTACACCTTC. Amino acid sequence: CASSQRQVNYGYTF.